A selection of T cell receptor beta chains follows, all from one sample in a study of cytomegalovirus exposure and HLA in healthy donors. This table comes from immunoSEQ multiplex PCR, and its TCRdb copy is limited to in-frame clones, with some not included. The table lists some 110,000 clones, roughly 82% of them singletons. Input material: PBMCs. These receptors were obtained from a man aged 18 to 35 in good health and CMV-seronegative. Each CDR3 is given with its conserved first and last residue. D genes are given only for firm matches. The size entry is marked missing in some rows and otherwise reads once, few, many or a size class.

TRBJ2-5	-	TRBV18	-	CASSPYRLQETQYF	TGTGCCAGCTCACCATATCGGTTACAAGAGACCCAGTACTTC
TRBJ2-7	once	TRBV5-4	-	CASSVGPGEEQYF	TGTGCCAGCAGCGTAGGACCGGGGGAGGAGCAGTACTTC
TRBJ2-7	-	TRBV5-5	TRBD2	CASSLGLAGGYEQYF	TGTGCCAGCAGCTTGGGACTAGCGGGGGGCTACGAGCAGTACTTC
TRBJ1-4	few	TRBV2	-	CVSRDTATNEKLFF	TGTGTCAGCAGGGACACTGCAACTAATGAAAAACTGTTTTTT
TRBJ2-1	-	TRBV5-1	TRBD1	CASSLAPGQGGYEQFF	TGCGCCAGCAGCTTGGCCCCGGGACAGGGAGGATATGAGCAGTTCTTC
TRBJ2-2	-	TRBV10-3	-	CAISESAGTNTGELFF	TGTGCCATCAGTGAATCGGCGGGGACCAACACCGGGGAGCTGTTTTTT
TRBJ1-1	-	TRBV29-1	TRBD1	CSVVSGQANTEAFF	TGCAGCGTTGTATCGGGACAGGCGAACACTGAAGCTTTCTTT
TRBJ1-4	-	TRBV28	TRBD1	CASRRQGSEKLFF	TGTGCCAGCAGAAGACAGGGAAGTGAAAAACTGTTTTTT
TRBJ2-7	few	TRBV2	-	CASRADEQYF	TGTGCCAGCAGGGCGGACGAGCAGTACTTC
TRBJ2-7	few	TRBV6-1	-	CASTHSYEQYF	TGTGCCAGCACCCACTCCTACGAGCAGTACTTC
TRBJ2-3	-	TRBV6-1	-	CASSDRFKGGTDTQYF	TGTGCCAGCAGTGATCGGTTCAAGGGGGGCACAGATACGCAGTATTTT
TRBJ1-4	-	TRBV27	-	CASSFGGTTNEKLFF	TGTGCCAGCAGTTTCGGGGGGACAACTAATGAAAAACTGTTTTTT
TRBJ1-1	-	TRBV27	TRBD1	CASSFLHRGDMNTEAFF	TGTGCCAGCAGTTTCCTCCACAGGGGGGACATGAACACTGAAGCTTTCTTT
TRBJ1-5	few	TRBV30	-	CAWSAHLRGGNQPQHF	TGTGCCTGGAGTGCCCACCTCCGGGGGGGCAATCAGCCCCAGCATTTT
TRBJ2-7	-	TRBV5-1	TRBD2	CASSVVGLAGAGHEQYF	TGCGCCAGCAGCGTGGTCGGACTAGCGGGAGCCGGTCACGAGCAGTACTTC
TRBJ1-3	-	TRBV2	-	CASSSSGMTSGNTIYF	TGTGCCAGCAGTTCGTCAGGCATGACCTCTGGAAACACCATATATTTT
TRBJ1-5	-	TRBV6-5	-	CASSSTDGSSGPQHF	TGTGCCAGCAGTTCGACCGACGGGTCGTCCGGGCCCCAGCATTTT
TRBJ1-5	-	TRBV2	-	CASSVEGGDQPQHF	TGTGCCAGCAGCGTCGAGGGGGGGGATCAGCCCCAGCATTTT
TRBJ1-1	-	TRBV7-8	-	CATQDTTEAFF	TGTGCCACCCAGGACACCACTGAAGCTTTCTTT
TRBJ2-7	-	TRBV6-6	-	CASSDPTIYEQYF	TGTGCCAGCAGCGACCCGACTATCTACGAGCAGTACTTC
TRBJ1-2	-	TRBV18	TRBD1	CASSPTGDHGYTF	TGTGCCAGCTCACCCACAGGGGACCATGGCTACACCTTC
TRBJ2-1	-	TRBV4-1	TRBD2	CASSQGPSGNNEQFF	TGCGCCAGCAGCCAAGGGCCTAGCGGTAACAATGAGCAGTTCTTC
TRBJ1-1	-	TRBV10-3	-	CAISESMSRGAFF	TGTGCCATCAGTGAGTCTATGTCCCGCGGAGCTTTCTTT
TRBJ2-7	-	TRBV6-1	TRBD1	CASIEGQGPVGYF	TGTGCCAGCATCGAGGGACAGGGCCCCGTGGGGTACTTC
TRBJ1-1	-	TRBV30	-	CAWNTGTNTEAFF	TGTGCCTGGAATACGGGGACTAACACTGAAGCTTTCTTT
TRBJ1-2	-	TRBV6-5	-	CASSYSGQNYGYTF	TGTGCCAGCAGTTACTCCGGACAGAACTATGGCTACACCTTC
TRBJ1-3	-	TRBV11-2	-	CASRKPGHPGNTIYF	TGTGCCAGCAGGAAACCGGGACATCCTGGAAACACCATATATTTT
TRBJ2-7	once	TRBV7-9	-	CASSLGWGDPDSYEQYF	TGTGCCAGCAGCTTAGGGTGGGGGGACCCCGACTCCTACGAGCAGTACTTC
TRBJ2-1	-	TRBV5-1	TRBD2	CASQGQGGAGDEQFF	TGCGCCAGCCAAGGACAAGGAGGGGCGGGAGATGAGCAGTTCTTC
TRBJ2-7	once	TRBV4-1	-	CASSQDVAGRFYEQYF	TGCGCCAGCAGCCAAGATGTGGCGGGGCGATTCTACGAGCAGTACTTC
TRBJ2-7	-	TRBV4-1	-	CASSQEQGGAYEQYF	TGCGCCAGCAGCCAAGAGCAGGGGGGTGCCTACGAGCAGTACTTC
TRBJ1-6	few	TRBV2	-	CASSEGPGTPLHF	TGTGCCAGCAGTGAAGGTCCCGGGACACCCCTCCACTTT
TRBJ2-3	-	TRBV5-1	-	CASSLEGRTSTDTQYF	TGCGCCAGCAGCTTGGAAGGCAGGACTAGCACAGATACGCAGTATTTT
TRBJ2-5	-	TRBV7-9	TRBD2	CASSPGRGKETQYF	TGTGCCAGCAGCCCCGGGAGGGGTAAAGAGACCCAGTACTTC
TRBJ1-1	-	TRBV11-2	-	CASRQGNTEAFF	TGTGCCAGCAGACAGGGGAACACTGAAGCTTTCTTT
TRBJ1-4	-	TRBV20-1	-	CSARGGEKLFF	TGCAGTGCTAGAGGCGGTGAAAAACTGTTTTTT
TRBJ2-7	-	TRBV5-6	TRBD1	CASSLARDRSTYEQYF	TGTGCCAGCAGCTTGGCCCGGGACAGGTCAACCTACGAGCAGTACTTC